This TCR beta chain was sequenced for a study of T cell responses to AZD1222 COVID-19 vaccine. General study results and limits: Donors, mostly white British, included more females; clonal diversity was possibly underestimated.

TCRdb's copy holds only in-frame clones and misses some; the assay was immunoSEQ multiplex PCR. The repertoire holds 90,000 to 150,000 clones, roughly 91% seen once, with about 4.8% in the top ten. Remarks on this clone: Its antigen is currently unknown.

The CDR3 runs 13 residues. The germline CDR1 and CDR2 sequences are SQVTM and ANQGSEA. Between the trimmed V and J ends, which lost 5 bases and 5 bases, there was a span of 12 bases. The clonotype originates from an adult in good health. The genes are TRBV29-1 and TRBJ2-2; D uncertain. This specimen consisted of peripheral blood, obtained on day 0 of AZD1222 vaccination. The CDR3 DNA is TGCAGCGTTCAACTCAGATTGACCGGGGAGCTGTTTTTT. Its translation: CSVQLRLTGELFF.